A selection of T cell receptor beta chains follows, all from one sample in a study of type 1 regulatory T cells. Each CDR3 protein is one row after TCRdb ran MiXCR on the reads. This table has around 88,000 distinct CDR3 sequences, roughly a third appearing once. The sample was CD4+ T cells, either the whole sample or a sorted fraction (not recorded which). Every receptor here comes from a human donor in good health. Each CDR3 is given with its conserved first and last residue. Each record gives: V gene, J gene, D gene, clone size, CDR3 protein, CDR3 DNA. D genes are given only for firm matches. Clone sizes are given selectively: once, few, many, or a class where the clone is expanded.

V gene: TRBV9
J gene: TRBJ2-5
D gene: NA
clone size: NA
CDR3 protein: CASSVGGWETQYF
CDR3 DNA: TGTGCCAGCAGCGTCGGGGGCTGGGAGACCCAGTACTTC

V gene: TRBV5-1
J gene: TRBJ2-6
D gene: NA
clone size: NA
CDR3 protein: CASSHSDSGANVLTF
CDR3 DNA: TGCGCCAGCAGCCACTCCGACTCTGGGGCCAACGTCCTGACTTTC

V gene: TRBV24-1
J gene: TRBJ2-1
D gene: NA
clone size: NA
CDR3 protein: CATALSQGQSPEQFF
CDR3 DNA: TGTGCCACCGCCCTGAGCCAGGGACAATCCCCCGAGCAGTTCTTC

V gene: TRBV20-1
J gene: TRBJ1-2
D gene: TRBD1
clone size: few
CDR3 protein: CSDSPTGPGRGYTF
CDR3 DNA: TGCAGCGATAGCCCGACAGGGCCGGGGCGAGGCTACACCTTC

V gene: TRBV11-2
J gene: TRBJ2-5
D gene: TRBD2
clone size: NA
CDR3 protein: CASSLGAGEGTKTQYF
CDR3 DNA: TGTGCCAGCAGCTTAGGAGCGGGAGAAGGGACTAAGACCCAGTACTTC

V gene: TRBV9
J gene: TRBJ2-2
D gene: NA
clone size: once
CDR3 protein: CASSEGASFTGELFF
CDR3 DNA: TGTGCCAGCAGTGAAGGGGCTAGCTTCACCGGGGAGCTGTTTTTT

V gene: TRBV5-1
J gene: TRBJ2-1
D gene: TRBD2
clone size: NA
CDR3 protein: CASSLRASGRAWEQFF
CDR3 DNA: TGCGCCAGCAGCTTGAGGGCTAGCGGGAGGGCCTGGGAGCAGTTCTTC

V gene: TRBV29-1
J gene: TRBJ1-1
D gene: NA
clone size: NA
CDR3 protein: CSVRINTGAFF
CDR3 DNA: TGTAGCGTCCGAATCAACACTGGAGCTTTCTTT

V gene: TRBV7-2
J gene: TRBJ2-4
D gene: NA
clone size: medium-sized
CDR3 protein: CASTPRMEDIQYF
CDR3 DNA: TGTGCCAGCACCCCAAGGATGGAGGACATTCAGTACTTC

V gene: TRBV19
J gene: TRBJ2-2
D gene: TRBD1
clone size: once
CDR3 protein: CASEEWDRRNTGELFF
CDR3 DNA: TGTGCCAGCGAAGAGTGGGACAGGAGGAACACCGGGGAGCTGTTTTTT

V gene: TRBV27
J gene: TRBJ2-6
D gene: TRBD1
clone size: few
CDR3 protein: CASSSGQDRSGANVLTF
CDR3 DNA: TGTGCCAGCAGTTCCGGACAGGACCGCTCTGGGGCCAACGTCCTGACTTTC

V gene: TRBV20-1
J gene: TRBJ2-7
D gene: NA
clone size: many
CDR3 protein: CSADPKRNYEQYF
CDR3 DNA: TGCAGTGCTGACCCTAAGCGGAACTACGAGCAGTACTTC

V gene: TRBV9
J gene: TRBJ2-7
D gene: NA
clone size: few
CDR3 protein: CASSPRSDLSYEQYF
CDR3 DNA: TGTGCCAGCAGCCCTCGATCAGACTTATCCTACGAGCAGTACTTC

V gene: TRBV7-2
J gene: TRBJ2-5
D gene: NA
clone size: few
CDR3 protein: CASSRNQETQYF
CDR3 DNA: TGTGCCAGCAGTAGGAACCAAGAGACCCAGTACTTC

V gene: TRBV30
J gene: TRBJ1-5
D gene: NA
clone size: NA
CDR3 protein: CAWSVGHDQPQHF
CDR3 DNA: TGTGCCTGGAGCGTCGGGCACGATCAGCCCCAGCATTTT

V gene: TRBV5-1
J gene: TRBJ2-3
D gene: TRBD2
clone size: few
CDR3 protein: CASSLASGSLGTQYF
CDR3 DNA: TGCGCCAGCAGCTTGGCTAGCGGGAGCTTAGGAACGCAGTATTTT

V gene: TRBV2
J gene: TRBJ2-1
D gene: NA
clone size: once
CDR3 protein: CASSEREAAYNEQFF
CDR3 DNA: TGTGCCAGCAGTGAAAGGGAGGCGGCCTACAATGAGCAGTTCTTC

V gene: TRBV5-1
J gene: TRBJ1-1
D gene: NA
clone size: few
CDR3 protein: CASSLGRAPNTEAFF
CDR3 DNA: TGTGCCAGCAGCCTGGGCAGGGCCCCTAACACTGAAGCTTTCTTT

V gene: TRBV19
J gene: TRBJ2-2
D gene: NA
clone size: NA
CDR3 protein: CASIRGPNTGELFF
CDR3 DNA: TGTGCCTCCATTCGGGGCCCTAACACCGGGGAGCTGTTTTTT

V gene: TRBV29-1
J gene: TRBJ1-1
D gene: NA
clone size: many
CDR3 protein: CGSQEGRVEAFF
CDR3 DNA: TGCGGCTCTCAAGAAGGGAGGGTTGAAGCTTTCTTT

V gene: TRBV5-4
J gene: TRBJ2-3
D gene: NA
clone size: NA
CDR3 protein: CASSRRSRAIPDTQYF
CDR3 DNA: TGTGCCAGCAGCCGGCGGTCCAGGGCCATCCCGGATACGCAGTATTTT

V gene: TRBV6-2/TRBV6-3
J gene: TRBJ1-2
D gene: NA
clone size: NA
CDR3 protein: CASNDGANYGYTF
CDR3 DNA: TGTGCCAGCAACGACGGAGCTAACTATGGCTACACCTTC

V gene: TRBV30
J gene: TRBJ1-5
D gene: NA
clone size: NA
CDR3 protein: CAWSRANNQPQHF
CDR3 DNA: TGTGCCTGGAGTCGGGCAAACAATCAGCCCCAGCATTTT

V gene: TRBV9
J gene: TRBJ1-2
D gene: NA
clone size: once
CDR3 protein: CASSVDPGGTNYGYTF
CDR3 DNA: TGTGCCAGCAGCGTAGATCCCGGGGGCACTAACTATGGCTACACCTTC

V gene: TRBV7-2
J gene: TRBJ2-3
D gene: TRBD2
clone size: NA
CDR3 protein: CASSLPGGERDTQYF
CDR3 DNA: TGTGCCAGCAGCTTACCGGGAGGGGAGAGAGATACGCAGTATTTT

V gene: TRBV5-4
J gene: TRBJ2-3
D gene: TRBD2
clone size: NA
CDR3 protein: CASSTPKRERTDTQYF
CDR3 DNA: TGTGCCAGCAGTACGCCGAAGCGGGAGCGCACAGATACGCAGTATTTT

V gene: TRBV7-9
J gene: TRBJ2-5
D gene: TRBD2
clone size: NA
CDR3 protein: CASSGSGSVQETQYF
CDR3 DNA: TGTGCCAGCAGCGGTAGCGGGAGTGTCCAAGAGACCCAGTACTTC

V gene: TRBV10-3
J gene: TRBJ2-7
D gene: NA
clone size: few
CDR3 protein: CAITPNQGNEQYF
CDR3 DNA: TGTGCCATCACCCCGAATCAGGGGAACGAGCAGTACTTC

V gene: TRBV5-1
J gene: TRBJ1-1
D gene: NA
clone size: NA
CDR3 protein: CASSKGPVMNTEAFF
CDR3 DNA: TGCGCCAGCAGCAAGGGTCCGGTTATGAACACTGAAGCTTTCTTT

V gene: TRBV20-1
J gene: TRBJ2-1
D gene: NA
clone size: few
CDR3 protein: CCGAVVNEQFF
CDR3 DNA: TGCTGCGGGGCTGTTGTTAATGAGCAGTTCTTC

V gene: TRBV14
J gene: TRBJ1-5
D gene: NA
clone size: NA
CDR3 protein: CASSQGYNQPQHF
CDR3 DNA: TGTGCCAGCAGCCAAGGTTATAATCAGCCCCAGCATTTT

V gene: TRBV19
J gene: TRBJ2-2
D gene: NA
clone size: few
CDR3 protein: CASQGAGELFF
CDR3 DNA: TGTGCCAGCCAGGGTGCCGGGGAGCTGTTTTTT

V gene: TRBV29-1
J gene: TRBJ2-5
D gene: NA
clone size: NA
CDR3 protein: CSVEGGEETQYF
CDR3 DNA: TGCAGCGTTGAAGGGGGTGAAGAGACCCAGTACTTC

V gene: TRBV19
J gene: TRBJ1-5
D gene: NA
clone size: NA
CDR3 protein: CASSITWTGNQPQHF
CDR3 DNA: TGTGCCAGTAGTATCACCTGGACAGGCAATCAGCCCCAGCATTTT

V gene: TRBV20-1
J gene: TRBJ2-7
D gene: NA
clone size: few
CDR3 protein: CSSALLVGHYEQYF
CDR3 DNA: TGCAGTTCCGCACTCCTGGTAGGACACTACGAGCAGTACTTC

V gene: TRBV6-5
J gene: TRBJ1-1
D gene: TRBD1
clone size: NA
CDR3 protein: CASRAYRDRNTEAFF
CDR3 DNA: TGTGCCAGCAGGGCCTACCGGGACAGAAACACTGAAGCTTTCTTT

V gene: TRBV3-1
J gene: TRBJ2-1
D gene: TRBD1
clone size: few
CDR3 protein: CASSEQGKSRFYNEQFF
CDR3 DNA: TGTGCCAGCAGCGAACAGGGGAAGAGTCGTTTTTACAATGAGCAGTTCTTC

V gene: TRBV20-1
J gene: TRBJ2-5
D gene: TRBD2
clone size: NA
CDR3 protein: CSARRVAGEETQYF
CDR3 DNA: TGCAGTGCCAGGCGAGTAGCGGGAGAAGAGACCCAGTACTTC

V gene: TRBV21-1
J gene: TRBJ2-7
D gene: NA
clone size: NA
CDR3 protein: CTSSPRLAGAHEQYF
CDR3 DNA: TGTACCAGCAGCCCCCGCCTAGCGGGAGCGCACGAGCAGTACTTC

V gene: TRBV5-1
J gene: TRBJ1-2
D gene: NA
clone size: NA
CDR3 protein: CASSEEGGLGYGYTF
CDR3 DNA: TGCGCCAGCAGCGAGGAGGGGGGGCTCGGCTATGGCTACACCTTC

V gene: TRBV7-8
J gene: TRBJ1-2
D gene: NA
clone size: NA
CDR3 protein: CASSLAGGYYGYTF
CDR3 DNA: TGTGCCAGCAGCTTAGCCGGCGGATACTATGGCTACACCTTC

V gene: TRBV3-1
J gene: TRBJ2-5
D gene: NA
clone size: few
CDR3 protein: CASSQDGTRETQYF
CDR3 DNA: TGTGCCAGCAGCCAAGATGGGACACGAGAGACCCAGTACTTC

V gene: TRBV5-1
J gene: TRBJ2-1
D gene: NA
clone size: few
CDR3 protein: CASSLTSDNEQFF
CDR3 DNA: TGCGCCAGCAGCTTGACGTCAGACAATGAGCAGTTCTTC

V gene: TRBV19
J gene: TRBJ2-5
D gene: NA
clone size: few
CDR3 protein: CASRPRTVETQYF
CDR3 DNA: TGTGCCAGTCGACCCAGGACAGTGGAGACCCAGTACTTC

V gene: TRBV20-1
J gene: TRBJ2-7
D gene: TRBD1
clone size: NA
CDR3 protein: CSAKRTGSGYEQYF
CDR3 DNA: TGCAGTGCTAAGCGGACAGGGAGTGGATACGAGCAGTACTTC

V gene: TRBV12-3/TRBV12-4
J gene: TRBJ1-1
D gene: NA
clone size: few
CDR3 protein: CASSLATEAFF
CDR3 DNA: TGTGCCAGCAGTTTAGCCACTGAAGCTTTCTTT

V gene: TRBV5-1
J gene: TRBJ2-7
D gene: TRBD2
clone size: NA
CDR3 protein: CASSPRRGRANEQYF
CDR3 DNA: TGCGCCAGCAGCCCCCGGCGCGGGAGGGCCAACGAGCAGTACTTC

V gene: TRBV12-3/TRBV12-4
J gene: TRBJ2-3
D gene: TRBD2
clone size: few
CDR3 protein: CASSRTSGRSTQYF
CDR3 DNA: TGTGCCAGCAGCCGGACTAGCGGGCGGTCCACGCAGTATTTT

V gene: TRBV5-4
J gene: TRBJ2-2
D gene: TRBD2
clone size: NA
CDR3 protein: CASSSGTSGNTGELFF
CDR3 DNA: TGTGCCAGCAGTTCCGGGACTAGCGGAAACACCGGGGAGCTGTTTTTT

V gene: TRBV27
J gene: TRBJ2-4
D gene: NA
clone size: NA
CDR3 protein: CASSALAEGKNIQYF
CDR3 DNA: TGTGCCAGCAGTGCCTTAGCGGAAGGCAAAAACATTCAGTACTTC

V gene: TRBV20-1
J gene: TRBJ2-7
D gene: NA
clone size: NA
CDR3 protein: CSASGLLSYEQYF
CDR3 DNA: TGCAGTGCTAGTGGTCTTCTTAGCTACGAGCAGTACTTC

V gene: TRBV20-1
J gene: TRBJ2-1
D gene: NA
clone size: once
CDR3 protein: CSARVGTRYNEQFF
CDR3 DNA: TGCAGTGCTAGAGTCGGGACTCGGTACAATGAGCAGTTCTTC

V gene: TRBV28
J gene: TRBJ1-1
D gene: NA
clone size: NA
CDR3 protein: CASSSGTDEAFF
CDR3 DNA: TGTGCCAGCAGTTCGGGGACGGATGAAGCTTTCTTT

V gene: TRBV11-2
J gene: TRBJ2-1
D gene: NA
clone size: once
CDR3 protein: CASSSRGSGGEQFF
CDR3 DNA: TGTGCCAGCAGCTCCCGCGGGTCCGGCGGTGAGCAGTTCTTC